This TCR beta chain comes out of a study of control samples from healthy donors and cancer patients. Measured with immunoSEQ multiplex PCR; TCRdb has only the in-frame clones, and not every one. Of 100,000 to 110,000 clones listed, about 90% are singletons. From germline, CDR1 is SGHNT and CDR2 YYREEE (reference sequence). The J segment lost 5 bases and the V segment lost 1 base, leaving 13 bases of the junction unmatched. The CDR3 totals 17 residues. J is TRBJ2-5 and V is TRBV5-4; TRBD2 agrees at 8 bases. The specimen was blood. This TCR was sampled from a woman between 45 and 60 years old in good health. CDR3 loop: CASSLRGAGGWRETQYF. CDR3 nucleotide sequence: TGTGCCAGCAGCTTGAGGGGGGCGGGAGGCTGGCGGGAGACCCAGTACTTC.